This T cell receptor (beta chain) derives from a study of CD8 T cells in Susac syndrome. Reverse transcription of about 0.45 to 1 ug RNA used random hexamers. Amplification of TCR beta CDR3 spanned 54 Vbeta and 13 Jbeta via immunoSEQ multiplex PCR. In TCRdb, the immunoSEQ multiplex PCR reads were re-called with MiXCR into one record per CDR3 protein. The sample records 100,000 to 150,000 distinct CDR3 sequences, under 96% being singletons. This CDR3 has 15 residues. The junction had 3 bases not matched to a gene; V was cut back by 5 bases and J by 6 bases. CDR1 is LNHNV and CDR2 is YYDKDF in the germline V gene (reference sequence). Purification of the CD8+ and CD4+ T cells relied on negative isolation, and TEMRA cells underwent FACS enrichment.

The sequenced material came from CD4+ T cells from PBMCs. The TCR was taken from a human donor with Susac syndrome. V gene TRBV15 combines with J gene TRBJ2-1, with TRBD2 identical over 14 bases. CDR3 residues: CATSGGLAGANEQFF. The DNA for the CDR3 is TGTGCCACCAGCGGGGGACTAGCGGGAGCCAATGAGCAGTTCTTC.